This TCR beta chain was identified in a study of T-cell memory formation after mild COVID-19. One entry per CDR3 protein results from TCRdb running MiXCR on the 5' RACE reads. The sample has a few hundred thousand distinct CDR3 sequences, roughly 20% seen once; the top ten hold around a fifth. V was pared by 1 base and J by 8 bases, with 13 bases between. The CDR3 sequence is 14 residues long. The germline V gene encodes CDR1 SGHRS and CDR2 YFSETQ. What was sequenced was PBMCs or a T cell subset sorted from them (not recorded which). This TCR was sampled from a man in his late teens or twenties who had mild COVID-19 (a few samples of this study predate the infection). Cell type and time point are not known. The rearrangement uses TRBV5-1 and TRBJ2-1; tentative D call: TRBD1 (5 bases). The CDR3 loop is CASSLQGRHDEQFF. The CDR3 DNA reads as TGCGCCAGCAGCTTGCAGGGTAGGCACGATGAGCAGTTCTTC.